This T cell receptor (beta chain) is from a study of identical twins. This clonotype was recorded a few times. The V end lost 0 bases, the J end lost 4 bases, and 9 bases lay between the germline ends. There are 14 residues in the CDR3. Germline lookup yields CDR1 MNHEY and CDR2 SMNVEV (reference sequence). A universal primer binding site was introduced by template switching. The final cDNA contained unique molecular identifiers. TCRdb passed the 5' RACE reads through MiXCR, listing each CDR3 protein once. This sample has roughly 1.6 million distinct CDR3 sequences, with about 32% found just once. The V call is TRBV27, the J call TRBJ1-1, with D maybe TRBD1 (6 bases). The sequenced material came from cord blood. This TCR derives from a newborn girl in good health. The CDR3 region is CASSLSWGATEAFF. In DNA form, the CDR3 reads TGTGCCAGCAGTTTATCGTGGGGGGCCACTGAAGCTTTCTTT.